The 9 T cell receptor beta chains listed next were all sequenced from one sample in a study of T cell responses to AZD1222 COVID-19 vaccine. Data came from immunoSEQ multiplex PCR; TCRdb stores just in-frame clones and leaves some out. The sample shows 100,000 to 150,000 clones, 75% to 90% of them seen only once. Source: peripheral blood, taken on day 0 of AZD1222 vaccination. All receptors come from an adult in good health.

The CDR3 loop is CASSSGRVLTGELFF. DNA for the CDR3: TGTGCCAGCAGCTCAGGACGAGTACTGACCGGGGAGCTGTTTTTT. J is TRBJ2-2 and V is TRBV7-6; the D is unclear. CDR1 and CDR2 from the germline V gene are SGHVS and FNYEAQ. The ends were cut back, 4 bases at V and 5 bases at J, with 14 bases in the middle. The CDR3 runs 15 residues.

DNA of the CDR3: TGTGCCAGCAGCCCCGGGCACTACACTGGAAACACCATATATTTT. Amino acids: CASSPGHYTGNTIYF. This chain uses TRBV9 with TRBJ1-3; D ambiguous. The CDR3 consists of 15 residues. Germline V gene data show CDR1 as SGDLS and CDR2 as YYNGEE. V was cut by 4 bases and J by 2 bases, with 13 bases left in between.

The V gene is TRBV12-5, the J gene TRBJ1-6; TRBD1 is a possible D gene (5 bases). Trimming stripped 2 bases from V and 4 bases from J, with 15 bases between. The CDR3 sequence is 17 residues long. The germline gives CDR1 LGHNT, CDR2 FRNRAP. CDR3 nucleotide sequence: TGTGCTAGTGGTTTGCTCCGGGACGGTCTTTATAATTCACCCCTCCACTTT. The encoded protein is CASGLLRDGLYNSPLHF. Variable domain in full (rest from reference TRBV12-5 and TRBJ1-6): DARVTQTPRHKVTEMGQEVTMRCQPILGHNTVFWYRQTMMQGLELLAYFRNRAPLDDSGMPKDRFSAEMPDATLATLKIQPSEPRDSAVYFCASGLLRDGLYNSPLHFGNGTRLTVT.

The chain combines TRBV7-8 with TRBJ2-1; 9 positions match TRBD1. Germline V gives CDR1 SGHVS, CDR2 FQNEAQ. This CDR3 contains 14 residues. Trimming took 5 bases from V and 10 from J; bases not matched to a gene: 9. The CDR3, as DNA: TGTGCCAGCAGCCCCCGGGACAGGGCCCTAGAGCAGTTCTTC. Protein product: CASSPRDRALEQFF.

The V call is TRBV15, the J call TRBJ2-4; D is perhaps TRBD1 (5 bases). The CDR3 loop spans 15 amino acids. Deletions cut 0 bases from V and 8 bases from J, with 14 bases between. Germline CDR1 is LNHNV and CDR2 is YYDKDF (reference sequence). The CDR3 bases are TGTGCCACCAGCAGAGATAGGGGTGGTGGAGACATTCAGTACTTC. Amino acid sequence: CATSRDRGGGDIQYF.

The chain employs TRBV5-8 and TRBJ2-2; D possibly corresponds to TRBD2 (6 bases). CDR1 SGHTS and CDR2 YDEGEE come from the germline V gene. Trimming shortened V by 5 bases and J by 6 bases, and 17 bases separated the two germline ends. The CDR3 consists of 15 residues. CDR3 DNA: TGTGCCAGCAGTCCGAGGGTCCTAGCGCCCGGGGAGCTGTTTTTT. Its translation: CASSPRVLAPGELFF.

This rearrangement joins TRBV30 to TRBJ2-1; D gene unclear. The V gene's germline CDR1 is GTSNPN and CDR2 SVGIG (reference sequence). This CDR3 has 11 residues. Trimming left V 5 bases short and J 5 bases short, with 7 bases between. The CDR3 sequence is CAWGVNNEQFF. For the CDR3, the DNA is TGTGCCTGGGGGGTCAACAATGAGCAGTTCTTC.

The chain couples TRBV28 to TRBJ2-7, with D perhaps matching TRBD1 (5 bases). The germline gives CDR1 MDHEN, CDR2 SYDVKM. This CDR3 is built from 13 residues. The ends were cut back, 2 bases at V and 2 bases at J, with 7 bases in the middle. CDR3 loop: CASSLQGTYEQYF. The CDR3 nucleotides are TGTGCCAGCAGTTTACAGGGAACCTACGAGCAGTACTTC. Together with reference TRBV28 and TRBJ2-7, the CDR3 gives the full variable domain: DVKVTQSSRYLVKRTGEKVFLECVQDMDHENMFWYRQDPGLGLRLIYFSYDVKMKEKGDIPEGYSVSREKKERFSLILESASTNQTSMYLCASSLQGTYEQYFGPGTRLTVT.

This sequence joins TRBV5-6 and TRBJ2-1; a possible D gene is TRBD2 (6 bases). V was clipped by 3 bases and J by 4 bases, with 11 bases between them. CDR1 and CDR2 from the germline V gene are SGHDT and YYEEEE. This CDR3 is 14 amino acids long. The CDR3 DNA reads as TGTGCCAGCAGCTACGGACGGGGGTACAATGAGCAGTTCTTC. It translates to CASSYGRGYNEQFF. Full variable domain (rest looked up from reference TRBV5-6 and TRBJ2-1): DAGVTQSPTHLIKTRGQQVTLRCSPKSGHDTVSWYQQALGQGPQFIFQYYEEEERQRGNFPDRFSGHQFPNYSSELNVNALLLGDSALYLCASSYGRGYNEQFFGPGTRLTVL.